This is a list of T cell receptor beta chains from one sample in a study of blood T cell repertoires in COVID-19. Sequencing was performed with immunoSEQ multiplex PCR; in TCRdb, only in-frame clones are kept and a portion is missing. The sample yields approximately 150,000 clones, roughly 87% seen once. Material for sequencing was peripheral blood. The receptor set was obtained from a human donor in a cohort sampled during active COVID-19. Each CDR3 is given with its conserved first and last residue. A D gene is named only where the DNA matches it firmly. Clone size, where shown, is once, few, many, or a class for clones that have expanded.

clone_size j_call v_call d_call cdr3_aa cdr3_nt
. TRBJ1-2 TRBV19 TRBD1 CASSGTGYDHGYTF TGTGCCAGTAGTGGGACAGGGTACGATCATGGCTACACCTTC
. TRBJ1-1 TRBV6-5 TRBD1 CASRQTGMNTEAFF TGTGCCAGCAGGCAGACAGGGATGAACACTGAAGCTTTCTTT
. TRBJ1-6 TRBV9 . CASSPVRSPGNSPLHF TGTGCCAGCAGCCCGGTAAGGTCACCGGGTAATTCACCCCTCCACTTT
. TRBJ2-1 TRBV5-1 TRBD2 CASSTGTSGAAGNEQFF TGCGCCAGCAGCACCGGGACTAGCGGAGCAGCTGGCAATGAGCAGTTCTTC
once TRBJ2-7 TRBV6-5 TRBD1 CASSWTGGFSYEQYF TGTGCCAGCAGCTGGACAGGGGGCTTCTCCTACGAGCAGTACTTC
once TRBJ2-3 TRBV18 TRBD2 CASSPPTSGFTDTQYF TGTGCCAGCTCACCACCGACTAGCGGATTCACAGATACGCAGTATTTT
once TRBJ1-2 TRBV9 . CASSVDPTANYGYTF TGTGCCAGCAGCGTAGACCCTACAGCTAACTATGGCTACACCTTC
. TRBJ1-4 TRBV6-6 . CASSYLTGSEKLFF TGTGCCAGCAGTTACCTGACAGGTAGCGAAAAACTGTTTTTT
. TRBJ2-7 TRBV5-6 . CASSSLTLGEQYF TGTGCCAGCAGCAGCCTGACTCTTGGGGAGCAGTACTTC
. TRBJ2-1 TRBV11-1 . CASSFLATYNEQFF TGTGCCAGCAGCTTCCTAGCGACCTACAATGAGCAGTTCTTC
. TRBJ2-5 TRBV18 . CASSPTIQETQYF TGTGCCAGCTCACCGACTATACAAGAGACCCAGTACTTC
. TRBJ1-5 TRBV5-4 . CASSDSPFSNQPQHF TGTGCCAGCAGCGACAGCCCCTTTAGCAATCAGCCCCAGCATTTT
few TRBJ1-2 TRBV10-3 TRBD1 CAISEGGQGSPYGYTF TGTGCCATCAGTGAGGGGGGACAGGGATCACCCTATGGCTACACCTTC
. TRBJ1-2 TRBV14 TRBD1 CASSQGWGTAYGYTF TGTGCCAGCAGCCAAGGGTGGGGGACAGCCTATGGCTACACCTTC
. TRBJ2-7 TRBV5-1 . CASSFLGYEQYF TGCGCCAGCAGCTTTCTCGGGTACGAGCAGTACTTC
. TRBJ2-1 TRBV5-1 . CASSSGGGGSYNEQFF TGCGCCAGCAGCTCGGGCGGCGGAGGCTCCTACAATGAGCAGTTCTTC
. TRBJ1-4 TRBV12-2 . CASIAQGANEKLFF TGTGCAAGTATTGCACAGGGGGCTAATGAAAAACTGTTTTTT
once TRBJ2-1 TRBV9 . CASSESGGPNPGNEQFF TGTGCCAGCAGCGAGTCCGGGGGGCCGAATCCGGGGAATGAGCAGTTCTTC
. TRBJ1-1 TRBV7-8 TRBD1 CASSLGTGNTEAFF TGTGCCAGCAGCTTAGGGACAGGGAACACTGAAGCTTTCTTT
. TRBJ2-5 TRBV7-3 TRBD1 CASSPGGARGETQYF TGTGCCAGCAGCCCAGGGGGAGCAAGAGGGGAGACCCAGTACTTC
. TRBJ1-1 TRBV27 TRBD1 CASSSFMGQLNTEAFF TGTGCCAGCAGTTCATTCATGGGACAGTTGAACACTGAAGCTTTCTTT
. TRBJ2-1 TRBV29-1 TRBD1 CSVEDFESQDRGKYNEQFF TGCAGCGTTGAAGATTTTGAAAGCCAAGACAGGGGAAAATACAATGAGCAGTTCTTC
. TRBJ2-2 TRBV15 TRBD1 CATSRGEGYTGGYGELFF TGTGCCACCAGCAGAGGGGAAGGGTATACAGGGGGCTACGGGGAGCTGTTTTTT
. TRBJ1-3 TRBV7-2 . CASSVLIGNTIYF TGTGCCAGCAGCGTTTTAATTGGAAACACCATATATTTT
. TRBJ1-4 TRBV7-8 . CASSLGGGDEKLFF TGTGCCAGCAGCTTAGGCGGGGGCGATGAAAAACTGTTTTTT
. TRBJ2-5 TRBV4-2 . CASSQGAGEETQYF TGTGCCAGCAGCCAAGGGGCAGGGGAAGAGACCCAGTACTTC
. TRBJ2-2 TRBV7-7 TRBD1 CASSLGQGESGELFF TGTGCCAGCAGCCTCGGACAGGGCGAATCCGGGGAGCTGTTTTTT
once TRBJ2-3 TRBV14 . CASSQDWTPSTDTQYF TGTGCCAGCAGCCAAGATTGGACTCCTAGCACAGATACGCAGTATTTT
. TRBJ2-7 TRBV4-3 . CASSQDARASYEQYF TGCGCCAGCAGCCAAGACGCCAGGGCCTCCTACGAGCAGTACTTC